Listed below are T cell receptor beta chains from one sample, sequenced in a study of long-term antiretroviral therapy in people with HIV. The table came from immunoSEQ multiplex PCR; TCRdb's copy has only in-frame clones and leaves some out. The sample shows 20,000 to 25,000 clones, more than 65% of them seen only once. Sequences were derived from unsorted PBMCs, sampled 0.3 years after starting antiretroviral therapy. The receptors stem from a man aged 50 or older with HIV. Each CDR3 is given with its conserved first and last residue. A D gene is named only where the DNA matches it firmly. Size is stated for part of the rows, as once, few or many counts, or as a class when the clone is expanded.

>TRBJ2-6|-|TRBD2|TRBV5-6
CASSQGGLSGANVLTF
TGTGCCAGCAGCCAGGGAGGGCTTTCTGGGGCCAACGTCCTGACTTTC
>TRBJ1-5|-|-|TRBV7-2
CASSSGRGQPQHF
TGTGCCAGCAGCTCAGGTCGGGGCCAGCCCCAGCATTTT
>TRBJ2-7|-|TRBD1|TRBV18
CASSPGTGGSYEQYF
TGTGCCAGCTCTCCCGGGACAGGGGGATCCTACGAGCAGTACTTC
>TRBJ1-3|-|TRBD1|TRBV18
CASSDRVGNTIYF
TGTGCCAGCTCGGACAGGGTTGGAAACACCATATATTTT
>TRBJ2-5|-|TRBD2|TRBV6-1
CASSERGGWGPETQYF
TGTGCCAGCAGTGAACGGGGGGGGTGGGGTCCAGAGACCCAGTACTTC
>TRBJ2-2|-|TRBD1|TRBV5-4
CASSSGQAGRDTGELFF
TGTGCCAGCAGCTCCGGACAGGCTGGCCGTGACACCGGGGAGCTGTTTTTT
>TRBJ1-1|medium-sized|TRBD1|TRBV7-8
CASSLLAGGGLNEAFF
TGTGCCAGCAGCTTATTGGCAGGGGGCGGACTCAATGAAGCTTTCTTT
>TRBJ2-3|once|-|TRBV5-4
CASSLEGGGISTDTQYF
TGTGCCAGCAGCTTGGAAGGCGGGGGCATAAGCACAGATACGCAGTATTTT
>TRBJ1-2|-|-|TRBV20-1
CSARERGGYTF
TGCAGTGCTAGAGAGAGAGGTGGCTACACCTTC
>TRBJ1-2|once|TRBD1|TRBV4-1
CASSREKTGVLSANYGYTF
TGCGCCAGCAGCCGAGAGAAGACAGGGGTTCTAAGTGCTAACTATGGCTACACCTTC
>TRBJ2-3|-|TRBD2|TRBV4-3
CASSQDRLAGLTDTQYF
TGCGCCAGCAGCCAAGATAGGCTAGCGGGGCTCACAGATACGCAGTATTTT
>TRBJ2-3|-|-|TRBV10-3
CAISGNSDTQYF
TGTGCCATCAGTGGAAATTCAGATACGCAGTATTTT
>TRBJ2-7|-|-|TRBV5-4
CASSLAGLTYEQYF
TGTGCCAGCAGCTTGGCGGGACTGACCTACGAGCAGTACTTC
>TRBJ2-3|-|-|TRBV2
CASSPLQSGDTQYF
TGTGCCAGCAGCCCCCTACAAAGCGGAGATACGCAGTATTTT
>TRBJ1-3|-|-|TRBV9
CASSIVPGAGNTIYF
TGTGCCAGCAGCATCGTCCCCGGGGCTGGAAACACCATATATTTT
>TRBJ2-7|-|-|TRBV27
CASSFTGKTSYEQYF
TGTGCCAGCAGTTTTACAGGGAAAACTTCCTACGAGCAGTACTTC
>TRBJ1-6|few|TRBD1|TRBV2
CASTWGQGDRSPLHF
TGTGCCAGCACCTGGGGACAGGGGGACCGTTCACCCCTCCACTTT
>TRBJ2-1|once|-|TRBV4-3
CASSQGQHYNEQFF
TGCGCCAGCAGCCAAGGACAGCATTACAATGAGCAGTTCTTC
>TRBJ1-3|once|TRBD1|TRBV10-3
CAVGQGTLTGNTIYF
TGTGCCGTTGGACAGGGGACCCTCACTGGAAACACCATATATTTT
>TRBJ1-2|once|-|TRBV30
CAWETTGYTF
TGTGCCTGGGAGACGACAGGCTACACCTTC
>TRBJ1-1|-|-|TRBV5-4
CASSPWTRNTEAFF
TGTGCCAGCAGCCCCTGGACGAGGAACACTGAAGCTTTCTTT
>TRBJ1-4|-|-|TRBV28
CASSRGGEGEKLFF
TGTGCCAGCAGCCGAGGTGGGGAAGGGGAAAAACTGTTTTTT
>TRBJ1-1|once|-|TRBV5-1
CASSLGWNTEAFF
TGCGCCAGCAGCTTGGGATGGAACACTGAAGCTTTCTTT
>TRBJ2-5|once|TRBD1|TRBV6-5
CASSPTGDVRTQYF
TGTGCCAGCAGTCCCACAGGGGATGTTAGGACCCAGTACTTC
>TRBJ2-3|-|-|TRBV10-1
CASSESQVVGDTQYF
TGCGCCAGCAGTGAGTCACAAGTGGTTGGAGATACGCAGTATTTT
>TRBJ1-2|-|-|TRBV15
CATSRIQGSGYTF
TGTGCCACCAGCAGAATACAGGGAAGTGGCTACACCTTC
>TRBJ1-1|-|-|TRBV5-8
CASSFGGASTEAFF
TGTGCCAGCAGCTTTGGGGGAGCGAGCACTGAAGCTTTCTTT
>TRBJ2-7|-|-|TRBV5-1
CASSTTGDRSYYEQYF
TGCGCCAGCAGCACCACAGGCGACAGGTCGTACTACGAGCAGTACTTC
>TRBJ1-5|-|-|TRBV7-9
CASSLALTGLSNQPQHF
TGTGCCAGCAGCTTAGCCCTAACAGGGCTTAGCAATCAGCCCCAGCATTTT
>TRBJ2-7|once|TRBD2|TRBV4-3
CASSELAGPYEQYF
TGCGCCAGCAGTGAGCTAGCGGGCCCCTACGAGCAGTACTTC
>TRBJ2-7|few|-|TRBV25-1
CASGNYEQYF
TGTGCCAGCGGTAACTACGAGCAGTACTTC
>TRBJ2-7|-|-|TRBV4-3
CASSQDLRGWAQYF
TGCGCCAGCAGCCAAGATCTGAGGGGTTGGGCGCAGTACTTC
>TRBJ2-3|-|TRBD1|TRBV12-5
CASGLTGQGSDTQYF
TGTGCTAGTGGTTTGACAGGACAGGGTTCAGATACGCAGTATTTT
>TRBJ1-2|-|-|TRBV7-2
CASSLIRGSSNGYTF
TGTGCCAGCAGCTTAATCAGAGGATCCTCAAATGGCTACACCTTC
>TRBJ2-7|-|TRBD2|TRBV7-2
CASSRGGTDEQYF
TGTGCCAGCAGCCGGGGGGGGACTGACGAGCAGTACTTC
>TRBJ1-2|-|TRBD1|TRBV19
CASSIFDRGGGYTF
TGTGCCAGTAGTATATTCGACAGGGGAGGCGGCTACACCTTC
>TRBJ2-2|few|-|TRBV30
CACSTGSNTGELFF
TGTGCCTGTTCTACGGGATCTAACACCGGGGAGCTGTTTTTT
>TRBJ2-7|-|-|TRBV11-2
CASRIVDEQYF
TGTGCCAGCAGAATTGTCGACGAGCAGTACTTC
>TRBJ1-3|-|-|TRBV19
CASSILNSGNTIYF
TGTGCCAGTAGTATCCTGAACTCTGGAAACACCATATATTTT
>TRBJ2-1|-|TRBD1|TRBV5-1
CASSLRAPGGQGGVDEQFF
TGCGCCAGCAGCTTGAGAGCGCCTGGGGGACAGGGGGGGGTAGATGAGCAGTTCTTC
>TRBJ2-5|-|-|TRBV28
CASSPQGLQETQYF
TGTGCCAGCAGTCCTCAGGGGTTACAAGAGACCCAGTACTTC
>TRBJ2-5|-|-|TRBV19
CASSIGKQGAPDAQYF
TGTGCCAGTAGTATAGGGAAACAGGGAGCCCCGGATGCCCAGTACTTC
>TRBJ2-7|few|TRBD2|TRBV2
CASSVVGGFSYEQYF
TGTGCCAGCAGTGTGGTGGGAGGGTTCTCCTACGAGCAGTACTTC